The rows below give T cell receptor beta chains drawn from one sample of a study of molecular identifiers for immune sequencing clone quantification. Via MiXCR, TCRdb re-called the PCR reads, giving one row per CDR3 protein. The table lists under 600,000 distinct CDR3 sequences, about a fifth of them singletons, with about 0.78% in the top ten. Sequencing was done on a sample of naive CD8+ T cells from blood, with Jurkat cell RNA spiked in. These receptors came from a human donor in good health. Some libraries in this study had Jurkat cell RNA spiked in. Both conserved end residues are part of each CDR3. The order of the fields is J gene, V gene, D gene, clone size, CDR3 DNA, CDR3 protein. The D gene is left open where the match is weak. Clone size is stated in some rows and not others, as once, few, many or a class when expanded.

TRBJ2-1 | TRBV14 | . | few | TGTGCCAGCAGCCAAAGGACTATCTCCTACAATGAGCAGTTCTTC | CASSQRTISYNEQFF
TRBJ2-7 | TRBV20-1 | TRBD2 | many | TGCAGTGCTTGGACTAGCGATAACTACGAGCAGTACTTC | CSAWTSDNYEQYF
TRBJ2-2 | TRBV7-9 | . | . | TGTGCCAGCAGCTTTGCAGGGAACACCGGGGAGCTGTTTTTT | CASSFAGNTGELFF
TRBJ1-1 | TRBV29-1 | TRBD1 | many | TGCAGCGTTCGGACAGGGGGCGAAACTGAAGCTTTCTTT | CSVRTGGETEAFF
TRBJ2-6 | TRBV15 | . | . | TGTGCCACCAGCAGAGATCTCGACGGCACATCTGGGGCCAACGTCCTGACTTTC | CATSRDLDGTSGANVLTF
TRBJ1-1 | TRBV6-5 | . | . | TGTGCCAGCAGTTACGTGGCGGGAACTGAAGCTTTCTTT | CASSYVAGTEAFF
TRBJ2-7 | TRBV20-1 | . | many | TGCAGTGCCCCACTCGGCTACGAGCAGTACTTC | CSAPLGYEQYF
TRBJ2-5 | TRBV28 | TRBD2 | many | TGTGCCAGCAGTTCCGGACTAGCGGGAGAGCTCGGAGAGACCCAGTACTTC | CASSSGLAGELGETQYF
TRBJ2-1 | TRBV20-1 | TRBD2 | many | TGCAGTGCTAGAGACCACCTCGGGCTAGCGGGGGTATACAATGAGCAGTTCTTC | CSARDHLGLAGVYNEQFF
TRBJ2-5 | TRBV6-6 | . | . | TGTGCCAGCGAGTTGGAGACCCAGTACTTC | CASELETQYF